This TCR beta chain was sequenced for a study of molecular identifiers for immune sequencing clone quantification. Study results and caveats: Beyond 20 RNA copies, clones held over 98% of effector molecules, compared with under 1% in naive cells.

To note about this clonotype: The antigen is undetermined.

There are 16 residues in the CDR3. The germline gives CDR1 MDHEN, CDR2 SYDVKM. V was shortened by 3 bases and J by 0 bases, with 11 bases between the two germline ends. Previously described methods and listed TCR primers produced bulk TCR libraries. TCRdb processed the PCR reads anew with MiXCR; each CDR3 protein has one entry. The sample holds 460,000 or so distinct CDR3 sequences, over 20% seen once. Sorted naive CD8 T cells were those defined as CD8+CD4-CCR7+CD45RA+. The sample consisted of naive CD8+ T cells from blood, with Jurkat cell RNA spiked in. Subset meaning: FACS-sorted CD8+CD4-CCR7+CD45RA+ naive T cells. The sequence derives from a human donor in good health. Some libraries in this study had Jurkat cell RNA spiked in. The rearrangement links TRBV28 to TRBJ1-4, with D possibly being TRBD1 (6 bases). CDR3 bases: TGTGCCAGCAGTTTTTCCGGACAGTCAACTAATGAAAAACTGTTTTTT. It yields the protein CASSFSGQSTNEKLFF. The variable domain in full, with the rest retrieved from reference TRBV28 and TRBJ1-4, is DVKVTQSSRYLVKRTGEKVFLECVQDMDHENMFWYRQDPGLGLRLIYFSYDVKMKEKGDIPEGYSVSREKKERFSLILESASTNQTSMYLCASSFSGQSTNEKLFFGSGTQLSVL.